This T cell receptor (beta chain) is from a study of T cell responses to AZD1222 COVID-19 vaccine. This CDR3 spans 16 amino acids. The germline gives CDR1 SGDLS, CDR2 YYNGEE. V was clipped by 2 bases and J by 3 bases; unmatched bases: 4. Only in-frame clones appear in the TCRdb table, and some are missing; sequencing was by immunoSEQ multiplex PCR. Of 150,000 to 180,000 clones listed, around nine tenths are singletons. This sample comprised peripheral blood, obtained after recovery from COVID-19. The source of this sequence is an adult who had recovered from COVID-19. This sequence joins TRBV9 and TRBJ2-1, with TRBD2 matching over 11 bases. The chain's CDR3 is CASSVLAGGHYNEQFF. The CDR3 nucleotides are TGTGCCAGCAGCGTTCTAGCGGGGGGACACTACAATGAGCAGTTCTTC.